This T cell receptor (beta chain) was identified in a study of T cells in Graves' hyperthyroidism and ophthalmopathy. In the study overall: Peripheral blood was drawn at first diagnosis, prior to all treatment.

Germline trimming cut 3 bases from V and 0 bases from J; bases unmatched to any gene: 0. This CDR3 contains 14 residues. Germline lookup yields CDR1 MGHRA and CDR2 YSYEKL. Broader study findings: Peripheral blood also featured most of the thyroid clonotypes expanded above 0.001.

Researchers took RNA transcripts and amplified the TCR beta CDR3 regions from them. An initial round of RT-PCR targeting the TCR CDR3 relied on the HTBI primer set. A single record per CDR3 protein comes from TCRdb applying MiXCR to the multiplex PCR reads. This sample has about 380,000 distinct CDR3 sequences, with approximately 17% found just once. Ophthalmopathy cases scored 3 or more on the Clinical Activity Score and 4 or more on NOSPECS grade, with duration below 3 months. The authors took PBMCs from 10 ml fresh peripheral blood. On this clonotype itself: Its antigen is not known.

The V call is TRBV4-1, the J call TRBJ2-3; 7 nucleotides agree with TRBD2. The sequence came from a man aged 18 to 30 with Graves' ophthalmopathy. What was sequenced was blood. For the CDR3, the DNA is TGCGCCAGCAGCCAGGGGGGGAGCACAGATACGCAGTATTTT. It yields the protein CASSQGGSTDTQYF.